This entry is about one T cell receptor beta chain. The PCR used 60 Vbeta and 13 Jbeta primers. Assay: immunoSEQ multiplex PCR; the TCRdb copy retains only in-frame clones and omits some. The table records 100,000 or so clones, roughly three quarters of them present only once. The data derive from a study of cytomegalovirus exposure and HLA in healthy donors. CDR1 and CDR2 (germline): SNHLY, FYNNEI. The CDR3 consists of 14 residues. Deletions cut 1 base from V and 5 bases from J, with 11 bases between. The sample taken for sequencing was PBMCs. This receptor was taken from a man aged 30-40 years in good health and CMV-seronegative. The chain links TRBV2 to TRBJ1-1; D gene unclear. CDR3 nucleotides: TGTGCCAGCAGTGAAGGGCAGATCCGAACTGAAGCTTTCTTT. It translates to CASSEGQIRTEAFF.